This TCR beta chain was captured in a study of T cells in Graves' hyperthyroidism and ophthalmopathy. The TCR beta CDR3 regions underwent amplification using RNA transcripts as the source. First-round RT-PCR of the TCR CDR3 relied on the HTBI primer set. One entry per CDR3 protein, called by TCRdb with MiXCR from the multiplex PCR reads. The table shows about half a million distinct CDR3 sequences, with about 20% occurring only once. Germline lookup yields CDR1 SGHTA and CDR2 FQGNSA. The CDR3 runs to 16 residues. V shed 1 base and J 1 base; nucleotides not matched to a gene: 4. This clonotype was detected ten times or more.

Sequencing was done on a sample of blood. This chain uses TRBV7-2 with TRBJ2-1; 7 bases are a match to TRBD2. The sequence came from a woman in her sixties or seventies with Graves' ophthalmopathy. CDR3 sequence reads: CASSLDSGGSYNEQFF. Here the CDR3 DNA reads TGTGCCAGCAGCTTAGATTCGGGAGGTTCCTACAATGAGCAGTTCTTC.